One sample yielded the 24 T cell receptor beta chains listed below, sequenced in a study of beta chain features in type 1 diabetes. As every portion of the isolated RNA was reverse transcribed, the sequencing read expressed TCRB transcripts. TCRdb's copy holds only in-frame clones and misses some; the assay was immunoSEQ multiplex PCR. The sample has around 250,000 clones, roughly 13% seen once. The sequenced material came from naive CD4+ T cells from blood. The source of these receptors is a woman between 40 and 50 years old in good health.

This chain links TRBV7-8 with TRBJ2-7; 12 bases are shared with TRBD2. V trimming: 3 bases; J trimming: 2 bases; junction bases outside the gene matches: 2. The CDR3 is 15 amino acids. Per germline, CDR1 SGHVS and CDR2 FQNEAQ. The chain's CDR3 is CASSFSSGGAYEQYF. The CDR3 nucleotides read TGTGCCAGCAGCTTCTCTAGCGGGGGGGCCTACGAGCAGTACTTC.

This clone was picked up a small number of times. The chain couples TRBV6-1 to TRBJ2-5, with D possibly matching TRBD1 (5 bases). Looked up from germline, CDR1 is MNHNS and CDR2 is SASEGT. The CDR3 is 18 residues long. Deletions cut 1 base from V and 0 bases from J, with 18 bases between. The CDR3 is CASSEGKGFLDYQETQYF. The CDR3 nucleotides are TGTGCCAGCAGTGAAGGGAAGGGGTTCCTAGACTACCAAGAGACCCAGTACTTC.

V usage is TRBV5-1 and J usage is TRBJ2-3, with 12 bases lining up with TRBD1. The ends lost 3 bases at V and 2 bases at J; junction bases unmatched: 7. The V gene's germline CDR1 is SGHRS and CDR2 YFSETQ. CDR3 length equals 17 residues. CDR3 nucleotide sequence: TGCGCCAGCAGCTCGGGGACAGGGGGCGCCTCCACAGATACGCAGTATTTT. Its translation is CASSSGTGGASTDTQYF.

This clone has only a few counts. The chain links TRBV5-1 to TRBJ2-3; 7 positions match TRBD2. The V segment lost 3 bases and the J segment 2 bases; nucleotides outside the gene matches: 6. The CDR3 extends over 15 amino acids. Germline values: CDR1 SGHRS, CDR2 YFSETQ. DNA of the CDR3: TGCGCCAGCAGCTGGGGGGGACTAAACACAGATACGCAGTATTTT. Its protein is CASSWGGLNTDTQYF.

Only a few counts were recorded for this clone. This sequence joins TRBV28 and TRBJ1-2; 10 bases map to TRBD1. After removal of 6 bases from V and 6 bases from J, the junction contained 10 bases not matched to a gene. Germline V CDR1 and CDR2: MDHEN, SYDVKM. The CDR3 is made up of 15 amino acids. The CDR3 nucleotides are TGTGCCAGCAGCGTTCGGGACAGGGGTTGGGATGGCTACACCTTC. Encoded protein: CASSVRDRGWDGYTF.

The rearrangement links TRBV7-5 to TRBJ2-7; the table names TRBD1, a call not compared with the DNA. TRBV7-5 is a known pseudogene. The CDR3 has 14 amino acids. CDR3 sequence (DNA): TGTGCCAGCAGCTTAGTTGACAGGGACTACGAGCAGTACTTC. The encoded protein is CASSLVDRDYEQYF.

In its sample, this clone was seen a few times. The chain employs TRBV7-2 and TRBJ2-3; D is perhaps TRBD2 (6 bases). CDR3 length equals 14 residues. The V gene's germline CDR1 is SGHTA and CDR2 FQGNSA. Trimming pared 5 bases from V and 9 bases from J, leaving 18 bases between. The CDR3 nucleotides are TGTGCCAGCAGCGCCGCCCCCGGGGGAGTCACGCAGTATTTT. It yields the protein CASSAAPGGVTQYF.

The chain has TRBV5-1 and TRBJ1-1, with 7 bases lining up with TRBD1. The length of the CDR3 is 15 residues. The germline V gene has CDR1 SGHRS and CDR2 YFSETQ. The trim removed 4 bases at V and 1 base at J, leaving 7 bases unmatched. The CDR3 nucleotides read TGCGCCAGCAGCGGTGGGACAGCCCAGAACACTGAAGCTTTCTTT. Translated: CASSGGTAQNTEAFF.

This clone was found a few times. The V call is TRBV7-2, the J call TRBJ1-4; D call uncertain. CDR1 is SGHTA and CDR2 is FQGNSA in the germline V gene. The germline V and J ends were trimmed by 5 bases and 5 bases, with 21 bases remaining between them. CDR3 length: 17 residues. The CDR3 nucleotides are TGTGCCAGCAGCCGCGTAGCGGTGACGGGCCCAAATGAAAAACTGTTTTTT. Translating gives CASSRVAVTGPNEKLFF.

The J gene is TRBJ2-3, the V gene TRBV5-4; 11 nucleotides line up with TRBD2. Germline CDR1 is SGHNT and CDR2 is YYREEE (reference sequence). J lost 5 bases, V lost 0 bases, and 5 bases had no gene match. The CDR3 extends over 16 amino acids. This chain's CDR3 is CASSLGLAGGQDTQYF. For the CDR3, the DNA is TGTGCCAGCAGCTTGGGCTTAGCGGGGGGGCAAGATACGCAGTATTTT.

This clone was seen a handful of times. The genes are TRBV2 and TRBJ2-7, with D possibly TRBD1 on 6 matching bases. V was trimmed by 8 bases and J by 3 bases, leaving 20 bases between them. From germline, CDR1 is SNHLY and CDR2 FYNNEI. This CDR3 has 15 amino acids. The CDR3 bases are TGTGCCAGCGGGATCCCAGAGGGACACCTCTACGAGCAGTACTTC. Amino acid sequence: CASGIPEGHLYEQYF.

The chain couples TRBV6-6 to TRBJ1-3; TRBD1 agrees at 8 bases. This CDR3 region has 14 residues. Looked up from germline, CDR1 is MNHNY and CDR2 is SVGAGI (reference sequence). Losses at the gene ends were 5 bases for V and 3 bases for J; bases not matched to a gene: 3. The CDR3 loop is CASSPQGDGNTIYF. CDR3 bases: TGTGCCAGCAGTCCACAGGGGGATGGAAACACCATATATTTT.

The chain recombines TRBV7-2 with TRBJ2-7; 7 bases are shared with TRBD2. CDR1 is SGHTA, CDR2 FQGNSA, per germline. J gave up 0 bases and V 4 bases, and 6 bases lay outside the gene matches. The CDR3 is 15 amino acids. The CDR3 here is CASSSRGRDSYEQYF. In nucleotides, the CDR3 is TGTGCCAGCAGCTCGCGGGGGAGGGACTCCTACGAGCAGTACTTC.

The rearrangement uses TRBV18 and TRBJ1-1; 8 bases are shared with TRBD1. J gave up 6 bases and V 3 bases, and 12 bases lay outside the gene matches. This CDR3 has 16 residues. The V gene's germline CDR1 is KGHSH and CDR2 LQKENI. CDR3 bases: TGTGCCAGCTCACCCGGGACAGGCCGAAACCGGGCTGAAGCTTTCTTT. It yields the protein CASSPGTGRNRAEAFF.

The genes are TRBV29-1 and TRBJ2-3; no firm D call. V dropped 3 bases and J dropped 8 bases, with 12 bases sitting between them. Germline CDR1 is SQVTM and CDR2 is ANQGSEA. The CDR3 spans 12 residues. CDR3 DNA sequence: TGCAGCGTTGAGAGAGCTCCTGGTACGCAGTATTTT. The encoded protein is CSVERAPGTQYF.

This sequence joins TRBV6-6 and TRBJ2-6, with 9 nucleotides matching TRBD1. Germline-derived CDR1 and CDR2 are MNHNY and SVGAGI (reference sequence). This CDR3 comprises 16 residues. Trimming removed 4 bases from V and 0 bases from J; junction bases left unmatched: 1. CDR3 residues: CASSLDRGSGANVLTF. The CDR3 nucleotides are TGTGCCAGCAGTTTGGACAGGGGCTCTGGGGCCAACGTCCTGACTTTC.

The table lists this clone with a few counts. This sequence joins TRBV9 and TRBJ2-5; tentatively, D is TRBD1 (6 bases). The CDR3 covers 15 residues. Germline-derived CDR1 and CDR2 are SGDLS and YYNGEE. V was shortened by 4 bases and J by 4 bases, with 17 bases between the two germline ends. The CDR3 protein is CASSQGGPPRETQYF. CDR3 DNA sequence: TGTGCCAGCAGCCAAGGGGGTCCACCCCGAGAGACCCAGTACTTC.

This chain joins TRBV9 and TRBJ2-5; 12 bases match TRBD2. V gave up 3 bases and J gave up 8 bases; unmatched junction bases: 14. The germline CDR1 and CDR2 sequences are SGDLS and YYNGEE. The CDR3 loop spans 17 amino acids. The CDR3 loop reads CASSGTSGAHVPSTQYF. DNA of the CDR3: TGTGCCAGCAGCGGGACTAGCGGGGCCCACGTCCCAAGTACCCAGTACTTC.

This clone was detected only a few times. This chain uses TRBV18 with TRBJ1-6; D ambiguous. There are 15 residues in the CDR3. Per the germline V gene, CDR1 is KGHSH and CDR2 is LQKENI. V lost 2 bases and J 5 bases, leaving 10 bases between the germline ends. In nucleotides, the CDR3 is TGTGCCAGCTCACCATTGACACCTGATAATTCACCCCTCCACTTT. It encodes CASSPLTPDNSPLHF.

The V gene is TRBV9, the J gene TRBJ2-3, with unresolved D. The CDR3 runs 13 residues. Germline V gene sequence: CDR1 SGDLS, CDR2 YYNGEE. V was pared by 3 bases and J by 4 bases, with 9 bases between. CDR3 protein: CASSEAQSDTQYF. In DNA form, the CDR3 reads TGTGCCAGCAGCGAGGCACAGTCAGATACGCAGTATTTT.

This clone was picked up one time. This chain links TRBV10-3 with TRBJ2-6; D is uncertain. This CDR3 spans 14 amino acids. Germline V gene data show CDR1 as ENHRY and CDR2 as SYGVKD. Trimming pared 3 bases from V and 0 bases from J, leaving 3 bases between. In DNA form, the CDR3 reads TGTGCCATCAGTGAAGCCTCTGGGGCCAACGTCCTGACTTTC. Its protein product is CAISEASGANVLTF.

As regards this clone: A read error may produce the germline difference seen at one junction end. V usage is TRBV7-7 and J usage is TRBJ2-5; no reliable D call. Germline V CDR1 and CDR2: SSHAT, FNYEAQ (reference sequence). The CDR3 has 13 residues. CDR3 sequence reads: CASSLGPGETQYF. The CDR3 nucleotides are TGTGCTAGCAGCTTAGGTCCCGGAGAGACCCAGTACTTC. The entire variable domain, with the rest obtained from reference TRBV7-7 and TRBJ2-5, is as follows: GAGVSQSPRYKVTKRGQDVTLRCDPISSHATLYWYQQALGQGPEFLTYFNYEAQPDKSGLPSDRFSAERPEGSISTLTIQRTEQRDSAMYRCASSLGPGETQYFGPGTRLLVL.

This clone was picked up a small number of times. The rearrangement uses TRBV2 and TRBJ1-3; D not certain. From germline, CDR1 is SNHLY and CDR2 FYNNEI. The ends were cut back, 6 bases at V and 8 bases at J, with 14 bases in the middle. The CDR3 loop spans 13 amino acids. This CDR3 is CASSFRREHTIYF. CDR3 coding DNA: TGTGCCAGCAGCTTTAGGAGGGAGCACACCATATATTTT.

The CDR3 region is CSVEGGTGGNTEAFF. In DNA, the CDR3 is TGCAGCGTTGAAGGTGGGACAGGGGGAAACACTGAAGCTTTCTTT. The chain recombines TRBV29-1 with TRBJ1-1; 11 nucleotides match TRBD1. V shed 1 base, J shed 2 bases, and the junction held 3 bases outside the gene matches. In germline, CDR1 is SQVTM, CDR2 ANQGSEA. The CDR3 has 15 amino acids.